This T cell receptor beta chain was sequenced for a study of blood T cells in healthy people across ages. The CDR3 consists of 14 residues. CDR1 is DFQATT and CDR2 is SNEGSKA in the germline V gene (reference sequence). V dropped 1 base and J dropped 8 bases, with 14 bases sitting between them. The use of a sample-barcoded 5' primer and a J-beta primer mix characterized a second PCR of 7 to 11 cycles. No fewer than 3 million CDR3-containing paired-end reads came from each sample. TCRdb reanalysed the 5' RACE reads using MiXCR and keeps one entry per CDR3 protein. The table lists about 830,000 distinct CDR3 sequences, about 62% of them singletons. Isolating PBMCs gave at least 7 million of these cells per sample. This clonotype was observed once.

This rearrangement joins TRBV20-1 to TRBJ1-4; D remains unclear. This TCR derives from a man aged 30-40 years in good health. Sequences were obtained from blood. Here the CDR3 reads CSARAIRLGEKLFF. The CDR3 nucleotides read TGCAGTGCTAGAGCAATACGGCTCGGGGAAAAACTGTTTTTT.